The T cell receptor (beta chain) described here comes from a study of PD-1 blockade in classical Hodgkin lymphoma. CDR3 length: 15 residues. Between the trimmed V and J ends, which lost 2 bases and 2 bases, there was a span of 10 bases. Germline loops: CDR1 WNHNN, CDR2 SYGVQD (reference sequence). TCRdb keeps only in-frame clones here, not all; method: immunoSEQ multiplex PCR. The table includes tens of thousands of clones, around 84% detected once. Each of the patients experienced relapse following autologous stem cell transplantation, and their brentuximab vedotin exposure differed. Study-wide results and caveats: Reports indicated that newly diagnosed patients had lower baseline TCR diversity than healthy donors did.

Turning to this clone: Its antigen is unidentified.

The clonotype was recovered from a human donor with classical Hodgkin lymphoma. The specimen comprised peripheral blood mononuclear cells (PBMCs), sampled at baseline. J is TRBJ1-5 and V is TRBV10-1, with a possible D match to TRBD1 (5 bases). CDR3 sequence (DNA): TGCGCCAGCAGTGAGGGGGCGCGTGGCAATCAGCCCCAGCATTTT. Translated, it gives CASSEGARGNQPQHF.